Below, 26 T cell receptor beta chains from the same sample are listed, as sequenced in a study of naive and memory T cell subsets. Ligated cDNA underwent four rounds of PCR with nested alpha and beta constant region primers and SP2. One entry per CDR3 protein results from TCRdb running MiXCR on the 5' RACE reads. The table shows 55,000 to 70,000 distinct CDR3 sequences, with under 8.5% occurring only once. An oligonucleotide containing a UMI was ligated to the 3' end of TCR cDNA. The receptor source for this set is a male donor in good health.

This clonotype was observed at least ten times. This rearrangement joins TRBV28 to TRBJ2-7; a weak D match, TRBD1 (5 bases). This CDR3 comprises 14 residues. CDR1 and CDR2 from the germline V gene are MDHEN and SYDVKM. V lost 3 bases to trimming and J lost 3 bases, with 12 bases between them. The CDR3 coding sequence is TGTGCCAGCAGTTTGTTGACAGCCTACTACGAGCAGTACTTC. This sequence encodes CASSLLTAYYEQYF.

In its sample, this clonotype was seen many times. The genes are TRBV12-3 or TRBV12-4 and TRBJ1-1, with D tentatively TRBD1 (6 bases). Trimming removed 1 base at V and 4 bases at J, with 13 bases between. This CDR3 comprises 15 residues. The CDR3 spells CASSLVRGGGTEAFF. The CDR3 coding sequence is TGTGCCAGCAGTTTAGTCAGGGGTGGAGGCACTGAAGCTTTCTTT.

In this sample, this clonotype turned up a few times. The chain employs TRBV4-1 and TRBJ2-5, with D possibly being TRBD2 (6 bases). The CDR3 spans 16 residues. From germline, CDR1 is MGHRA and CDR2 YSYEKL. Trimming cost V 0 bases and J 5 bases, with 16 bases left between them. CDR3 DNA sequence: TGCGCCAGCAGCCAAGAGGGGCTTGGGGGGTCTGAGACCCAGTACTTC. This translates into CASSQEGLGGSETQYF.

This clonotype came up a few times. This sequence joins TRBV5-1 and TRBJ2-7; a weak D match, TRBD2 (6 bases). Germline-derived CDR1 and CDR2 are SGHRS and YFSETQ. Trimming shortened V by 7 bases and J by 5 bases, and 10 bases separated the two germline ends. The CDR3 extends over 11 amino acids. The CDR3 reads CASGAGNEQYF. The CDR3 nucleotides read TGCGCCAGCGGGGCGGGAAACGAGCAGTACTTC. Combining the CDR3 with reference TRBV5-1 and TRBJ2-7 gives the whole variable domain KAGVTQTPRYLIKTRGQQVTLSCSPISGHRSVSWYQQTPGQGLQFLFEYFSETQRNKGNFPGRFSGRQFSNSRSEMNVSTLELGDSALYLCASGAGNEQYFGPGTRLTVT.

This clonotype was observed many times. J is TRBJ2-5 and V is TRBV5-1; D perhaps matches TRBD1 (6 bases). V was shortened by 1 base and J by 4 bases, with 17 bases between the two germline ends. Germline CDR1 reads SGHRS; CDR2 reads YFSETQ. CDR3 length: 16 residues. This CDR3 reads CASSLPLTQGRETQYF. The CDR3, as DNA: TGCGCCAGCAGCTTGCCTCTCACCCAGGGGAGAGAGACCCAGTACTTC. Together with reference TRBV5-1 and TRBJ2-5, the CDR3 gives the full variable domain: KAGVTQTPRYLIKTRGQQVTLSCSPISGHRSVSWYQQTPGQGLQFLFEYFSETQRNKGNFPGRFSGRQFSNSRSEMNVSTLELGDSALYLCASSLPLTQGRETQYFGPGTRLLVL.

This clonotype has just a few counts. The chain carries TRBV5-1 and TRBJ2-7; 8 nucleotides match TRBD1. J gave up 7 bases and V 0 bases, and 12 bases lay outside the gene matches. Germline CDR1 reads SGHRS; CDR2 reads YFSETQ. This CDR3 region has 16 residues. The CDR3 bases are TGCGCCAGCAGCTTGGGCTCGGGACAGGCCGCTCGGGAGCAGTACTTC. Protein: CASSLGSGQAAREQYF.

This clonotype appeared many times. V gene TRBV29-1 combines with J gene TRBJ1-1; D possibly corresponds to TRBD1 (5 bases). V was pared by 6 bases and J by 5 bases, with 19 bases between. Germline lookup yields CDR1 SQVTM and CDR2 ANQGSEA. The CDR3 length is 14 residues. CDR3 amino acids: CSVSGTQNGTEAFF. The CDR3 coding sequence is TGCAGCGTCTCCGGGACCCAAAACGGGACTGAAGCTTTCTTT. The full variable domain, completed using reference TRBV29-1 and TRBJ1-1, is SAVISQKPSRDICQRGTSLTIQCQVDSQVTMMFWYRQQPGQSLTLIATANQGSEATYESGFVIDKFPISRPNLTFSTLTVSNMSPEDSSIYLCSVSGTQNGTEAFFGQGTRLTVV.

This clonotype has a count of ten or more. V and J are TRBV6-5 and TRBJ2-5; 8 nucleotides align to TRBD2. V dropped 7 bases and J dropped 5; count of bases not matched to a gene: 15. The CDR3 runs 16 residues. Germline values: CDR1 MNHEY, CDR2 SVGAGI. The DNA for the CDR3 is TGTGCCAGCACACACCGGCCAGCGGGGGTTCTTGAGACCCAGTACTTC. It translates to CASTHRPAGVLETQYF.

There are many counts of this clonotype. This chain uses TRBV19 with TRBJ1-5; 10 bases map to TRBD1. The CDR3 contains 19 residues. The V gene's germline CDR1 is LNHDA and CDR2 SQIVND (reference sequence). V shed 8 bases and J 0 bases; nucleotides not matched to a gene: 16. CDR3 coding DNA: TGTGCCAGTGGCAACCACCCACCGGGACAGGGGACTAGCAATCAGCCCCAGCATTTT. Translation: CASGNHPPGQGTSNQPQHF.

This clonotype was counted many times. The J gene is TRBJ2-3, the V gene TRBV11-2; no definite D call. CDR1 is SGHAT, CDR2 FQNNGV, per germline. The V gene lost 4 bases and the J gene lost 0 bases, with 8 bases spanning the gap. This CDR3 is 14 amino acids long. CDR3 coding DNA: TGTGCCAGCAGCTCGGAGTTGAGCACAGATACGCAGTATTTT. Amino acids: CASSSELSTDTQYF.

The chain links TRBV6-1 to TRBJ2-7, with 8 bases identical to TRBD1. Germline values: CDR1 MNHNS, CDR2 SASEGT. J was trimmed by 2 bases and V by 5 bases; bases with no gene match: 5. This CDR3 is 14 amino acids long. The CDR3, as DNA: TGTGCCAGCAGTAGGACAGGGTACACCTACGAGCAGTACTTC. Its protein is CASSRTGYTYEQYF.

This clonotype has more than one count but fewer than ten. The V gene is TRBV7-8, the J gene TRBJ2-3, with D tentatively TRBD1 or TRBD2 (5 bases each). There are 16 residues in the CDR3. The V and J ends lost 5 bases and 1 base respectively, with 16 bases between them. Germline V gives CDR1 SGHVS, CDR2 FQNEAQ. The CDR3 sequence: CASSLAFRGGTDTQYF. The CDR3 DNA reads as TGTGCCAGCAGCCTGGCGTTTAGGGGAGGCACAGATACGCAGTATTTT.

The V call is TRBV6-5, the J call TRBJ2-2, with no clear D. With 0 bases removed from V and 3 bases from J, the gap between germline ends came to 8 bases. There are 15 residues in the CDR3. The germline V gene has CDR1 MNHEY and CDR2 SVGAGI. The CDR3 loop is CASSYSSRYTGELFF. In nucleotides, the CDR3 is TGTGCCAGCAGTTACTCGAGCAGATACACCGGGGAGCTGTTTTTT.

V and J are TRBV7-9 and TRBJ2-2; D gene uncertain. The CDR3 has 12 amino acids. Deletions cut 1 base from V and 4 bases from J, with 1 base between. Germline lookup yields CDR1 SEHNR and CDR2 FQNEAQ (reference sequence). CDR3 amino acids: CASSLGTGELFF. The DNA for the CDR3 is TGTGCCAGCAGCTTAGGCACCGGGGAGCTGTTTTTT.

V gene TRBV7-6 combines with J gene TRBJ2-1; TRBD2 matches 8 bases. V gave up 3 bases and J gave up 7 bases; unmatched junction bases: 11. CDR1 is SGHVS, CDR2 FNYEAQ, per germline. The CDR3 contains 16 residues. In DNA, the CDR3 is TGTGCCAGCAGCTTCGTAGGCGGGGGGCCTTATAATGAGCAGTTCTTC. Translation gives CASSFVGGGPYNEQFF.

This clonotype was picked up many times. The chain combines TRBV11-2 with TRBJ2-7; D may match TRBD1 or TRBD2 (5 bases each). The CDR3 is made up of 15 amino acids. Per germline, CDR1 SGHAT and CDR2 FQNNGV. V was shortened by 0 bases and J by 0 bases, with 9 bases between the two germline ends. The CDR3 is CASSLEGTLSYEQYF. The CDR3 DNA reads as TGTGCCAGCAGCTTAGAGGGGACGCTCTCCTACGAGCAGTACTTC.

On this clonotype itself: In this CDR3 the conserved last residue, phenylalanine or tryptophan, is missing, so a read error is likely. The chain uses TRBV6-6 and TRBJ2-3, with TRBD2 matching 10 bases. This CDR3 is built from 16 residues. Germline values: CDR1 MNHNY, CDR2 SVGAGI (reference sequence). V dropped 2 bases and J dropped 2; count of bases not matched to a gene: 4. The CDR3 coding sequence is TGTGCCAGCAGTTACGGCGGACTAGCGGCCACAGATACGCAGTATTAT. Protein sequence: CASSYGGLAATDTQYY.

This clonotype was seen a handful of times. In DNA form, the CDR3 reads TGTGCCAGCTCGGACAGTGGTTATGGCTACACCTTC. This gives the protein CASSDSGYGYTF. This chain connects TRBV3-1 to TRBJ1-2; maybe TRBD1 (6 bases). Looked up from germline, CDR1 is LGHDT and CDR2 is YNNKEL (reference sequence). Trimming removed 8 bases at V and 5 bases at J, with 12 bases between. This CDR3 has 12 residues.

This clonotype has a single count. The J gene is TRBJ2-3, the V gene TRBV12-3 or TRBV12-4, with 9 positions matching TRBD1. The CDR3 consists of 21 residues. Trimming removed 2 bases from V and 7 bases from J; junction bases left unmatched: 25. DNA for the CDR3: TGTGCCAGCAGTTTAACACCGGGACAGGGATTGACTAGCTGCGACCCCCATACGCAGTATTTT. It is translated as CASSLTPGQGLTSCDPHTQYF.

This clonotype was counted many times. The rearrangement uses TRBV29-1 and TRBJ2-1; 8 bases match TRBD2. The CDR3 extends over 13 amino acids. CDR1 and CDR2 from the germline V gene are SQVTM and ANQGSEA. The V gene end was trimmed by 2 bases and the J gene end by 7 bases; junction bases not matched to a gene: 4. The CDR3 is CSVELGLVNEQFF. CDR3 nucleotides: TGCAGCGTTGAATTGGGACTAGTTAATGAGCAGTTCTTC.

Regarding this clonotype: This clone may be a read error of a much larger clone one base away. Without the conserved terminal phenylalanine or tryptophan, this CDR3 likely stems from a read error. The V and J genes are TRBV5-1 and TRBJ2-1; D may be TRBD1 (5 bases). The CDR3 is made up of 15 amino acids. Germline CDR1 SGHRS, CDR2 YFSETQ. The germline V and J ends were trimmed by 0 bases and 3 bases, with 10 bases remaining between them. The CDR3: CASSLEGFLYNEQFL. CDR3 in DNA: TGCGCCAGCAGCTTGGAGGGGTTCCTCTACAATGAGCAGTTCCTC.

This clonotype has a handful of counts. The chain combines TRBV6-2 or TRBV6-3 with TRBJ2-7; 10 nucleotides align to TRBD1. Germline V gene sequence: CDR1 MNHEY, CDR2 SVGEGT. Losses at the gene ends were 6 bases for V and 6 bases for J; bases not matched to a gene: 14. CDR3 length: 16 amino acids. Here the CDR3 reads CASSPRDRGLKGEQYF. The CDR3 region has the DNA TGTGCCAGCAGCCCACGGGACAGGGGTTTGAAGGGCGAGCAGTACTTC.

This clonotype was counted at least ten times. This chain uses TRBV6-1 with TRBJ2-2, with 10 bases aligning to TRBD2. V lost 4 bases, J lost 1 base, and 3 bases stayed unmatched. CDR1 MNHNS and CDR2 SASEGT come from the germline V gene. CDR3 length: 16 residues. Written as DNA, the CDR3 is TGTGCCAGCAGTGCCCGGACTAGCGGGAACACCGGGGAGCTGTTTTTT. The encoded protein is CASSARTSGNTGELFF.

This clonotype was found many times. V gene TRBV2 combines with J gene TRBJ2-3, with D perhaps matching TRBD2 (6 bases). Trimming stripped 4 bases from V and 2 bases from J, with 13 bases between. The length of the CDR3 is 15 residues. Germline V CDR1 and CDR2: SNHLY, FYNNEI. CDR3 nucleotide sequence: TGTGCCAGCAGTGGTCCCGGGACTTACACAGATACGCAGTATTTT. Its protein is CASSGPGTYTDTQYF.

This clonotype was found many times. V and J are TRBV7-9 and TRBJ2-1; TRBD2 is a possible D gene (7 bases). This CDR3 spans 16 amino acids. Trimming stripped 1 base from V and 5 bases from J, with 15 bases between. Germline lookup yields CDR1 SEHNR and CDR2 FQNEAQ (reference sequence). The CDR3 region is CASSLGRGLFNNEQFF. The CDR3 DNA is TGTGCCAGCAGCTTAGGGCGGGGGCTATTCAACAATGAGCAGTTCTTC.

The V gene is TRBV27, the J gene TRBJ2-1; 12 nucleotides line up with TRBD2. Germline assignment: CDR1 MNHEY and CDR2 SMNVEV (reference sequence). This CDR3 is built from 16 residues. V lost 3 bases, J lost 6 bases, and 6 bases stayed unmatched. CDR3 in amino acids: CASSFLPSGGANEQFF. DNA for the CDR3: TGTGCCAGCAGTTTCCTCCCTAGCGGGGGGGCCAATGAGCAGTTCTTC.